The 5 T cell receptor beta chains presented below share a single source sample, sequenced in a study of blood T cell repertoires in COVID-19. Measured with immunoSEQ multiplex PCR; TCRdb has only the in-frame clones, and not every one. The table includes more than 300,000 clones, more than 75% detected once. Material for sequencing was PBMCs or T cells enriched from blood (not recorded which). These receptors came from a young woman who had recovered from COVID-19.

This sequence joins TRBV27 and TRBJ2-1; D is ambiguous. The V gene's germline CDR1 is MNHEY and CDR2 SMNVEV (reference sequence). Between the trimmed V and J ends, which lost 8 bases and 7 bases, there was a span of 12 bases. The CDR3 runs 12 residues. The CDR3 region has the DNA TGTGCCAGCGAAACCTCGGAGAATGAGCAGTTCTTC. As protein: CASETSENEQFF.

The CDR3 loop is CASSSTTQETQYF. DNA of the CDR3: TGTGCCAGCAGCTCTACCACCCAAGAGACCCAGTACTTC. This chain connects TRBV7-9 to TRBJ2-5; unclear D gene. The CDR3 loop spans 13 amino acids. The V and J ends lost 4 bases and 1 base respectively, with 7 bases between them. Per the germline V gene, CDR1 is SEHNR and CDR2 is FQNEAQ (reference sequence).

This clone appeared once. The rearrangement uses TRBV30 and TRBJ1-5, with D hard to call. This CDR3 is built from 13 residues. In germline, CDR1 is GTSNPN, CDR2 SVGIG (reference sequence). With 2 bases removed from V and 0 bases from J, the gap between germline ends came to 5 bases. In nucleotides, the CDR3 is TGTGCCTGGAGTATAGATAGCAATCAGCCCCAGCATTTT. Its protein product is CAWSIDSNQPQHF. Based on the CDR3 plus reference TRBV30 and TRBJ1-5, the full variable domain is SQTIHQWPATLVQPVGSPLSLECTVEGTSNPNLYWYRQAAGRGLQLLFYSVGIGQISSEVPQNLSASRPQDRQFILSSKKLLLSDSGFYLCAWSIDSNQPQHFGDGTRLSIL.

This clone was counted only a few times. Within the sample, other DNA sequences also encode this same CDR3. This rearrangement joins TRBV6-2 or TRBV6-3 to TRBJ1-2; perhaps TRBD1 as D (6 bases). The germline CDR1 and CDR2 sequences are MNHEY and SVGEGT. The CDR3 has 14 residues. With 0 bases removed from V and 6 bases from J, the gap between germline ends came to 11 bases. For the CDR3, the DNA is TGTGCCAGCAGTTACTCAACAGGGTTTCATGGCTACACCTTC. It yields the protein CASSYSTGFHGYTF.

V gene TRBV28 combines with J gene TRBJ2-7; D gene unclear. V gave up 5 bases and J gave up 3 bases, with 8 bases separating them. Germline CDR1 reads MDHEN; CDR2 reads SYDVKM. This CDR3 has 12 residues. CDR3: CASSPVLYEQYF. CDR3 in DNA: TGTGCCAGCAGTCCGGTCCTCTACGAGCAGTACTTC.